One and the same sample provided the 3 T cell receptor beta chains below, sequenced in a study of cytomegalovirus exposure and HLA in healthy donors. PCR amplification relied on 60 Vbeta primers (plus 13 Jbeta primers). Sequencing used immunoSEQ multiplex PCR; TCRdb keeps in-frame clones, though not all of them. Among 85,000 to 100,000 clones listed, roughly 63% were seen once. Sequencing was performed on PBMCs. Receptors were obtained from a woman between 25 and 40 years old in good health and CMV-seronegative.

J is TRBJ2-7 and V is TRBV6-6, with TRBD1 matching over 10 bases. This CDR3 is 15 amino acids long. V lost 4 bases and J lost 7; bases outside the gene matches: 10. The V gene's germline CDR1 is MNHNY and CDR2 SVGAGI (reference sequence). CDR3 residues: CASSSRPGQGREQYF. CDR3 sequence (DNA): TGTGCCAGCAGTTCTCGCCCGGGACAGGGGAGAGAGCAGTACTTC.

The chain employs TRBV6-5 and TRBJ2-7, with TRBD2 identical over 12 bases. The length of the CDR3 is 15 residues. The germline V gene encodes CDR1 MNHEY and CDR2 SVGAGI. Trimming at V came to 2 bases and at J to 6 bases, leaving 5 bases not matched to a gene. In nucleotides, the CDR3 is TGTGCCAGCAGTTACGATGGGACTAGCGGGCGCGAGCAGTACTTC. It yields the protein CASSYDGTSGREQYF.

The V call is TRBV4-3, the J call TRBJ2-2; 8 bases agree with TRBD2. Per germline, CDR1 LGHNA and CDR2 YSLEER. The trim removed 1 base at V and 4 bases at J, leaving 5 bases unmatched. The CDR3 sequence is 16 residues long. The CDR3 nucleotides read TGCGCCAGCAGCCAAGGTCTAGCGGGTTTCACCGGGGAGCTGTTTTTT. Residues: CASSQGLAGFTGELFF.